A single sample gave rise to the 27 T cell receptor beta chains below, sequenced in a study of shared clonotypes between healthy human individuals. Sequencing used immunoSEQ multiplex PCR; TCRdb keeps in-frame clones, though not all of them. The table lists about 1 million clones, about 76% of them singletons. The sample consisted of memory CD4+ T cells sorted from blood. Subset specified: CD45RA-negative fraction. Receptor source: a young man in good health.

The J gene is TRBJ1-4, the V gene TRBV7-8, with 7 bases aligning to TRBD1. Trimming cost V 5 bases and J 8 bases; bases outside gene matches: 8. There are 14 residues in the CDR3. Looked up from germline, CDR1 is SGHVS and CDR2 is FQNEAQ. For the CDR3, the DNA is TGTGCCAGCAGCCATACAGGGGCGGGAGAAAAACTGTTTTTT. Translation: CASSHTGAGEKLFF.

V usage is TRBV28 and J usage is TRBJ2-3; TRBD2 matches at 9 bases. CDR1 is MDHEN and CDR2 is SYDVKM in the germline V gene. Germline trimming cut 5 bases from V and 6 bases from J; bases unmatched to any gene: 6. The CDR3 spans 14 residues. The CDR3 DNA is TGTGCCAGCAGTCCCCGGACTAGCGTGGATACGCAGTATTTT. Its protein is CASSPRTSVDTQYF.

This clone was seen at least ten times. The rearrangement joins TRBV7-9 to TRBJ2-6, with D unclear. Looked up from germline, CDR1 is SEHNR and CDR2 is FQNEAQ (reference sequence). V was pared by 5 bases and J by 0 bases, with 8 bases between. The CDR3 is 15 residues long. The CDR3 region has the DNA TGTGCCAGCAGCCCGTGGGACTCTGGGGCCAACGTCCTGACTTTC. Translation gives CASSPWDSGANVLTF.

The CDR3 reads CSAGGQGFTGELFF. CDR3 nucleotides: TGCAGCGCCGGGGGACAGGGGTTCACCGGGGAGCTGTTTTTT. This chain connects TRBV29-1 to TRBJ2-2; 10 positions match TRBD1. Germline V gene sequence: CDR1 SQVTM, CDR2 ANQGSEA. V lost 7 bases and J lost 4; bases outside the gene matches: 6. This CDR3 comprises 14 residues.

This chain connects TRBV29-1 to TRBJ1-1; the match to TRBD1 covers 8 bases. The CDR3 contains 14 residues. V shed 3 bases and J 1 base; nucleotides not matched to a gene: 4. CDR1 and CDR2 (germline): SQVTM, ANQGSEA. The CDR3 is CSVDNTGGNTEAFF. In nucleotides, the CDR3 is TGCAGCGTTGATAACACAGGGGGGAACACTGAAGCTTTCTTT.

This sequence joins TRBV6-4 and TRBJ1-1; the D is unclear. The CDR3 spans 14 residues. Deletions cut 6 bases from V and 1 base from J, with 12 bases between. Germline CDR1 and CDR2: MRHNA and SNTAGT. The CDR3 spells CASSPSPGNTEAFF. CDR3 nucleotide sequence: TGTGCCAGCAGCCCCTCACCAGGGAACACTGAAGCTTTCTTT.

The V call is TRBV5-4, the J call TRBJ2-5; no definite D call. Per germline, CDR1 SGHNT and CDR2 YYREEE (reference sequence). CDR3 length: 12 amino acids. V was shortened by 3 bases and J by 6 bases, with 9 bases between the two germline ends. The DNA of the CDR3 is TGTGCCAGCAGCTACCGTTCGAAGACCCAGTACTTC. Protein sequence: CASSYRSKTQYF.

About this clone: The sample holds other DNA sequences that translate to the same CDR3. The rearrangement joins TRBV6-1 to TRBJ2-5, with 12 bases fitting TRBD2. The germline CDR1 and CDR2 sequences are MNHNS and SASEGT. The J segment lost 5 bases and the V segment lost 6 bases, leaving 7 bases of the junction unmatched. This CDR3 region has 15 residues. The CDR3 protein is CASSPLAGGEETQYF. The DNA for the CDR3 is TGTGCCAGCAGCCCACTAGCGGGGGGTGAGGAGACCCAGTACTTC.

The chain has TRBV7-6 and TRBJ2-1; TRBD2 matches at 10 bases. Trimming took 2 bases from V and 6 from J; bases not matched to a gene: 4. The CDR3 runs 15 residues. Looked up from germline, CDR1 is SGHVS and CDR2 is FNYEAQ. Here the CDR3 DNA reads TGTGCCAGCAGCTTAAATCTAGCGGGAGTCAATGAGCAGTTCTTC. Translation gives CASSLNLAGVNEQFF.

CDR3 nucleotides: TGTGCCAGCAGCTTAAATAGGGGGCGCGGGGGAAACATTCAGTACTTC. Residues: CASSLNRGRGGNIQYF. The gene calls are TRBV7-2 and TRBJ2-4; D possibly matches TRBD1 or TRBD2 (7 bases each). Trimming cost V 2 bases and J 6 bases, with 17 bases left between them. Germline values: CDR1 SGHTA, CDR2 FQGNSA. This CDR3 contains 16 residues.

This clone was recorded many times. The chain carries TRBV15 and TRBJ1-5, with a possible D match to TRBD1 (6 bases). This CDR3 region has 15 residues. Trimming took off 1 base at V and 10 bases at J, with 17 bases between the two ends. Germline V gene data show CDR1 as LNHNV and CDR2 as YYDKDF (reference sequence). CDR3: CATSRVSTGTQPQHF. Written as DNA, the CDR3 is TGTGCCACCAGCAGAGTCTCCACAGGGACCCAACCCCAGCATTTT. Full variable domain (rest looked up from reference TRBV15 and TRBJ1-5): DAMVIQNPRYQVTQFGKPVTLSCSQTLNHNVMYWYQQKSSQAPKLLFHYYDKDFNNEADTPDNFQSRRPNTSFCFLDIRSPGLGDTAMYLCATSRVSTGTQPQHFGDGTRLSIL.

This chain joins TRBV18 and TRBJ2-4, with TRBD2 matching over 8 bases. Germline CDR1 reads KGHSH; CDR2 reads LQKENI. The CDR3 spans 15 residues. Trimming at V came to 2 bases and at J to 8 bases, leaving 8 bases not matched to a gene. The CDR3 loop reads CASSPGAGGRDIQYF. The CDR3 DNA reads TGTGCCAGCTCACCAGGGGCGGGAGGAAGGGACATTCAGTACTTC.

The J gene is TRBJ2-4, the V gene TRBV7-2, with a weak D call TRBD1 (6 bases). CDR1 is SGHTA and CDR2 is FQGNSA in the germline V gene. This CDR3 has 15 residues. Trimming removed 3 bases at V and 6 bases at J, with 15 bases between. The CDR3 loop is CASSFSVGAGNIQYF. The DNA for the CDR3 is TGTGCCAGCAGCTTCAGCGTGGGGGCTGGAAACATTCAGTACTTC.

The rearrangement links TRBV7-2 to TRBJ2-5; D remains unclear. The germline V and J ends were trimmed by 4 bases and 4 bases, with 13 bases remaining between them. The germline V gene has CDR1 SGHTA and CDR2 FQGNSA. The CDR3 covers 14 residues. CDR3 nucleotide sequence: TGTGCCAGCAGCTCCCAGAGATTCGGAGAGACCCAGTACTTC. Protein product: CASSSQRFGETQYF. Full variable domain (missing parts from reference TRBV7-2 and TRBJ2-5): GAGVSQSPSNKVTEKGKDVELRCDPISGHTALYWYRQSLGQGLEFLIYFQGNSAPDKSGLPSDRFSAERTGGSVSTLTIQRTQQEDSAVYLCASSSQRFGETQYFGPGTRLLVL.

The chain has TRBV6-1 and TRBJ2-3; D may be TRBD1 or TRBD2 (5 bases each). V was clipped by 0 bases and J by 6 bases, with 19 bases between them. CDR3 length: 17 amino acids. Germline V gene data show CDR1 as MNHNS and CDR2 as SASEGT. CDR3: CASSEAIRGWGKDTQYF. CDR3 bases: TGTGCCAGCAGTGAAGCGATTAGGGGATGGGGGAAGGATACGCAGTATTTT.

In DNA form, the CDR3 reads TGCGCCAGCAGTAGAACAGATACGCAGTATTTT. It is translated as CASSRTDTQYF. This chain connects TRBV5-1 to TRBJ2-3; D is unresolved. The CDR3 loop spans 11 amino acids. Trimming pared 5 bases from V and 3 bases from J, leaving 4 bases between. Germline V lookup: CDR1 SGHRS, CDR2 YFSETQ.

This clone was detected many times. Here the CDR3 reads CASSSGLTGGTGELFF. CDR3 DNA: TGTGCCAGTAGTTCGGGACTCACTGGGGGCACCGGGGAGCTGTTTTTT. V is TRBV19 and J is TRBJ2-2; the D gene is possibly TRBD2 (6 bases). CDR3 length: 16 residues. Trimming cost V 5 bases and J 4 bases, with 17 bases left between them. Germline CDR1 and CDR2: LNHDA and SQIVND (reference sequence).

The genes are TRBV28 and TRBJ1-5; 9 bases match TRBD1. After removal of 1 base from V and 5 bases from J, the junction contained 6 bases not matched to a gene. CDR3 size: 16 residues. The germline gives CDR1 MDHEN, CDR2 SYDVKM. This chain's CDR3 is CASSLYGDRADQPQHF. In DNA form, the CDR3 reads TGTGCCAGCAGTTTATATGGGGACAGGGCAGATCAGCCCCAGCATTTT.

The V gene is TRBV6-6, the J gene TRBJ2-3, with D perhaps TRBD1 (6 bases). The CDR3 runs 15 residues. Trimming shortened V by 6 bases and J by 0 bases, and 13 bases separated the two germline ends. Germline CDR1 is MNHNY and CDR2 is SVGAGI (reference sequence). CDR3 coding DNA: TGTGCCAGCAGGGGTCGACAGGCTAGCACAGATACGCAGTATTTT. It is translated as CASRGRQASTDTQYF.

This chain links TRBV19 with TRBJ2-2; D is unclear. The CDR3 contains 14 residues. Germline V gene data show CDR1 as LNHDA and CDR2 as SQIVND (reference sequence). V lost 4 bases, J lost 3 bases, and 9 bases lay in between. The CDR3 bases are TGTGCCAGTAGTACTGGTAGATACACCGGGGAGCTGTTTTTT. This encodes CASSTGRYTGELFF. Full variable domain (outside the CDR3, taken from reference TRBV19 and TRBJ2-2): DGGITQSPKYLFRKEGQNVTLSCEQNLNHDAMYWYRQDPGQGLRLIYYSQIVNDFQKGDIAEGYSVSREKKESFPLTVTSAQKNPTAFYLCASSTGRYTGELFFGEGSRLTVL.

This clone was seen a single time. The chain joins TRBV4-2 to TRBJ2-1, with D possibly matching TRBD1 (5 bases). The V end lost 3 bases, the J end lost 2 bases, and 11 bases lay between the germline ends. The CDR3 totals 15 residues. Germline V gene data show CDR1 as LGHNA and CDR2 as YNFKEQ. The CDR3 reads CASSQPAQAYNEQFF. In nucleotides, the CDR3 is TGTGCCAGCAGCCAGCCGGCACAGGCCTACAATGAGCAGTTCTTC.

This CDR3 is CASSGAGGNQPQHF. CDR3 DNA: TGTGCCAGCAGTGGGGCAGGGGGGAATCAGCCCCAGCATTTT. The chain couples TRBV6-1 to TRBJ1-5; 7 positions agree with TRBD1. From germline, CDR1 is MNHNS and CDR2 SASEGT. The ends lost 4 bases at V and 4 bases at J; junction bases unmatched: 4. The CDR3 has 14 residues.

The chain has TRBV19 and TRBJ2-2, with 7 positions matching TRBD2. Germline loops: CDR1 LNHDA, CDR2 SQIVND (reference sequence). V lost 5 bases, J lost 1 base, and 4 bases stayed unmatched. This CDR3 spans 15 amino acids. In DNA, the CDR3 is TGTGCCAGTAGTTGGGCGGGGGAGAACACCGGGGAGCTGTTTTTT. Amino acids: CASSWAGENTGELFF.

This clone was recorded a few times. This chain links TRBV5-1 with TRBJ1-1; the match to TRBD1 covers 8 bases. Germline-derived CDR1 and CDR2 are SGHRS and YFSETQ. The CDR3 has 14 amino acids. The junction had 3 bases not matched to a gene; V was cut back by 4 bases and J by 1 base. The CDR3 loop is CASSVGTGNTEAFF. Written as DNA, the CDR3 is TGCGCCAGCAGCGTCGGGACAGGGAACACTGAAGCTTTCTTT. Looking up the rest from reference TRBV5-1 and TRBJ1-1 gives the full variable domain: KAGVTQTPRYLIKTRGQQVTLSCSPISGHRSVSWYQQTPGQGLQFLFEYFSETQRNKGNFPGRFSGRQFSNSRSEMNVSTLELGDSALYLCASSVGTGNTEAFFGQGTRLTVV.

The V and J genes are TRBV28 and TRBJ2-3; a possible D gene is TRBD1 (6 bases). This CDR3 comprises 14 residues. Germline assignment: CDR1 MDHEN and CDR2 SYDVKM. V was clipped by 5 bases and J by 0 bases, with 9 bases between them. CDR3 sequence (DNA): TGTGCCAGCAGTGAACAGGGCAGCACAGATACGCAGTATTTT. Translated: CASSEQGSTDTQYF. Complete variable domain (other parts from reference TRBV28 and TRBJ2-3): DVKVTQSSRYLVKRTGEKVFLECVQDMDHENMFWYRQDPGLGLRLIYFSYDVKMKEKGDIPEGYSVSREKKERFSLILESASTNQTSMYLCASSEQGSTDTQYFGPGTRLTVL.

V and J are TRBV30 and TRBJ2-7; D may be TRBD1 (5 bases). Germline V lookup: CDR1 GTSNPN, CDR2 SVGIG (reference sequence). V was pared by 4 bases and J by 2 bases, with 6 bases between. This CDR3 comprises 11 residues. CDR3 protein: CAWKGAYEQYF. The CDR3 bases are TGTGCCTGGAAAGGGGCCTACGAGCAGTACTTC.

The chain joins TRBV7-6 to TRBJ1-3, with 8 bases identical to TRBD1. The CDR3 totals 18 residues. V was pared by 2 bases and J by 1 base, with 10 bases of the junction left unmatched. CDR1 is SGHVS, CDR2 FNYEAQ, per germline. This CDR3 reads CASSLMMRQGISGNTIYF. The CDR3 DNA reads as TGTGCCAGCAGCTTAATGATGAGACAGGGGATTTCTGGAAACACCATATATTTT.